This T cell receptor beta chain was captured by sequencing in a study of T cell responses to AZD1222 COVID-19 vaccine (dated by TCRdb to about 2021). About the study as a whole: AZD1222 recipients with second doses at about 4 weeks or about 12 weeks were pooled, because spike-specific TCR depth and breadth did not differ between schedules. A total of 230 to 250 trial participants underwent TCR sequencing, of whom 207 received two doses of AZD1222 and about 25 received two doses of the MenACWY control vaccine. Trial participants were enrolled into age subgroups of 18-55, 56-69 and 70-plus years, which contained roughly 150, 30 and 60 TCR-sequenced participants, respectively. Broader findings and caveats from the paper: Because no day 14 peak-response samples were available, the repertoires could be characterized only after the peak T cell response. The vaccine-associated CD4 TCRs covered the entire spike protein, and the dominant responses fell in regions 160-218 and 743-854. Participants were mostly white British, with more females than males. The authors suggested clonal diversity may have been underestimated. In the small 56-69-year group, the increase in depth fell short of significance, most likely because of low power. Reportedly, close to half of the unique spike-specific TCRs recognized epitopes lying outside the regions that are mutated in the B.1.351 and B.1.1.7 variants. Conclusions about previously exposed vaccinees are limited because only a handful of AZD1222 recipients were SARS-CoV-2 seropositive at baseline. Spike-specific TCR breadth and depth rose significantly after two AZD1222 doses compared with day 0 and with MenACWY recipients.

The intended sense of this specimen's time point label: baseline before first vaccination. Samples from vaccinated people were obtained from the UK trials COV001 and COV002, which included a single-blind randomized controlled phase 2/3 trial of AZD1222 (ChAdOx1 nCoV-19) in healthy adults. For TCRbeta chain sequencing, PBMC samples from trial participants were taken at day 0 and at day 28 after the second dose. The CDR3 regions of human TCRbeta chains were analyzed by immunosequencing. The source study handled its data this way. TCRs in the repertoires were compared against a reference library of SARS-CoV-2-specific TCRs that had been generated with the MIRA antigen-specificity platform. Breadth was defined as the fraction of unique TCRs that were SARS-CoV-2-associated. Depth was defined as the fraction of total T cells that were SARS-CoV-2-associated. Each spike-specific TCR was assigned to its reactive spike region and to a CD4 or CD8 class using the MIRA data. Log10-transformed breadth and depth values were compared by one-way ANOVA with Sidak's multiple comparisons tests. This immuneACCESS table, as held by TCRdb, lists in-frame sequences with V and J called but not all clones. Of the missing ones, under half trace to an unresolved V gene in checked studies; the others have no known cause. V and J calls and clone size are as listed in that table; D and trimming were resolved from the DNA. For this sample the table gives fewer than 120,000 clones, of which about 88% were detected only once. About 1.6% of the sample goes to the ten largest clones.

The germline V gene gives CDR1 as MDHEN and CDR2 as SYDVKM. V was cut back by 2 bases and J by 0 bases, leaving a gap of 5 bases between them. CDR3 length: 14 amino acids, cysteine to phenylalanine. Only CDR3 DNA remains: 42 bases, in frame from the first base. A single count supports this clone. The antigen it recognizes is unknown. No much larger clonotype is one base removed from it; base qualities were not supplied. The material sequenced was peripheral blood, taken on day 0 of AZD1222 vaccination. This clonotype was sampled from an adult in good health. Rearrangement joined TRBV28 to TRBJ1-3; no D gene can be assigned with confidence. In nucleotides, the sequence is TGTGCCAGCAGTTTAGGTCTCTCTGGAAACACCATATATTTT. This gives the protein CASSLGLSGNTIYF.